This T cell receptor beta chain was identified in a study of CD8+ T cells in alopecia areata. Overall study context: People stayed on tofacitinib for 6 to 18 months, then stopped the drug for 6 months.

From alopecia areata patients, lesional scalp punch biopsies and peripheral blood were collected. The CDR3 runs 8 residues. Per germline, CDR1 DFQATT and CDR2 SNEGSKA (reference sequence). V lost 5 bases to trimming and J lost 14 bases, with 9 bases between them. The authors extracted RNA and reverse transcribed it into cDNA as the sequencing template. Some clones are missing from TCRdb's copy, which holds only in-frame ones; the method was immunoSEQ multiplex PCR. The sample consists of around 120,000 clones, 35% to 40% of them appearing once. Material for sequencing was CD4+ T cells sorted from blood. The J gene is TRBJ1-2, the V gene TRBV20-1, with D possibly being TRBD1 (5 bases). The TCR comes from a human donor with alopecia areata. The CDR3 bases are TGCAGTGCTCAGGGAGAGACCTTC. It yields the protein CSAQGETF.